The T cell receptor (beta chain) described here comes from a study of PD-1 blockade in classical Hodgkin lymphoma. Overall study: Every 2 weeks, patients got 3 mg/kg intravenous nivolumab.

CDR3 size: 16 residues. Germline loops: CDR1 MDHEN, CDR2 SYDVKM. Trimming stripped 2 bases from V and 6 bases from J, with 19 bases between. Comment on this clone: As yet, its antigen is unknown.

Data came from immunoSEQ multiplex PCR; TCRdb stores just in-frame clones and leaves some out. Seen here are roughly 140,000 clones, just under 80% observed once, and the top ten hold 7.5% to 10%. Every patient relapsed after autologous stem cell transplantation, and brentuximab vedotin exposure varied. Study-wide results and caveats: Exclusion was applied to patients who started nivolumab under 1 year after ASCT. According to reports, newly diagnosed patients had lower baseline TCR diversity than healthy donors, and relapsed/refractory patients had lower baseline TCR diversity still. At C4D1, TCR diversity had climbed significantly for CD4+ cells, though not for CD8+ cells.

This chain uses TRBV28 with TRBJ2-5; perhaps TRBD2 as D (6 bases). The sequence was obtained from a human donor with classical Hodgkin lymphoma. The sequenced sample was peripheral blood mononuclear cells (PBMCs), obtained before the second cycle of nivolumab. The CDR3 spells CASSLALGGPRKTQYF. In DNA form, the CDR3 reads TGTGCCAGCAGTTTAGCCTTGGGAGGTCCAAGGAAGACCCAGTACTTC.